Shown below are 23 T cell receptor beta chains from a single sample sequenced in a study of CD8+ T cells in alopecia areata. As the sequencing template, cDNA was produced by extracting RNA and reverse transcribing it. Sequencing was performed with immunoSEQ multiplex PCR; in TCRdb, only in-frame clones are kept and a portion is missing. This table has about 200,000 clones, about three fifths appearing once. Specified treatment: oral pan-JAK inhibitor, 5-10 mg twice daily. The input for sequencing was CD4+ T cells sorted from blood, taken around week 47, from a patient treated with tofacitinib. The receptors shown here come from a human donor with alopecia areata.

This clone was seen once. V gene TRBV5-4 combines with J gene TRBJ2-7; no reliable D call. This CDR3 has 13 residues. CDR1 is SGHNT, CDR2 YYREEE, per germline (reference sequence). With 0 bases removed from V and 0 bases from J, the gap between germline ends came to 4 bases. CDR3: CASSLVNSYEQYF. The CDR3 DNA reads TGTGCCAGCAGCTTGGTTAACTCCTACGAGCAGTACTTC. Looking up the rest from reference TRBV5-4 and TRBJ2-7 gives the full variable domain: ETGVTQSPTHLIKTRGQQVTLRCSSQSGHNTVSWYQQALGQGPQFIFQYYREEENGRGNFPPRFSGLQFPNYSSELNVNALELDDSALYLCASSLVNSYEQYFGPGTRLTVT.

The chain links TRBV4-3 to TRBJ1-2, with a tentative D call TRBD1 (6 bases). The germline V gene encodes CDR1 LGHNA and CDR2 YSLEER. The germline V and J ends were trimmed by 2 bases and 4 bases, with 8 bases remaining between them. CDR3 size: 13 residues. CDR3 sequence (DNA): TGCGCCAGCAGCCAAACAGGGATCTATGGCTACACCTTC. This translates into CASSQTGIYGYTF.

The chain is built from TRBV29-1 and TRBJ2-6; D gene unclear. Per the germline V gene, CDR1 is SQVTM and CDR2 is ANQGSEA. The V gene lost 3 bases and the J gene lost 1 base, with 7 bases spanning the gap. There are 14 residues in the CDR3. The CDR3 coding sequence is TGCAGCGTTGAGTTTACATCTGGGGCCAACGTCCTGACTTTC. It translates to CSVEFTSGANVLTF.

The gene calls are TRBV29-1 and TRBJ2-1, with 9 positions matching TRBD1. Germline CDR1 is SQVTM and CDR2 is ANQGSEA. The CDR3 extends over 12 amino acids. V lost 6 bases, J lost 4 bases, and 1 base stayed unmatched. CDR3 protein: CSVDRGYNEQFF. CDR3 nucleotide sequence: TGCAGCGTGGACAGGGGATACAATGAGCAGTTCTTC.

J is TRBJ2-2 and V is TRBV27, with 11 bases aligning to TRBD1. The CDR3 loop spans 16 amino acids. Germline V gene lookup returns CDR1 MNHEY and CDR2 SMNVEV (reference sequence). The J segment lost 7 bases and the V segment lost 2 bases, leaving 6 bases of the junction unmatched. The CDR3 region is CASSLEDRGRGGELFF. In DNA, the CDR3 is TGTGCCAGCAGTTTAGAGGACAGGGGGCGAGGCGGGGAGCTGTTTTTT.

This chain links TRBV30 with TRBJ1-6; maybe TRBD1 (5 bases). The CDR3 has 12 residues. The germline V gene has CDR1 GTSNPN and CDR2 SVGIG (reference sequence). V lost 5 bases and J lost 10, with 12 bases in between. The CDR3: CAWETGGSPLHF. The CDR3, as DNA: TGTGCCTGGGAAACGGGGGGATCACCCCTCCACTTT.

This chain links TRBV29-1 with TRBJ1-5; D remains ambiguous. The CDR3 is made up of 13 amino acids. V was cut by 4 bases and J by 4 bases, with 11 bases left in between. Germline CDR1 SQVTM, CDR2 ANQGSEA. CDR3 in DNA: TGCAGCGTTGTGGAGGGCCCTAATCAGCCCCAGCATTTT. Amino acids: CSVVEGPNQPQHF. The full variable domain, completed using reference TRBV29-1 and TRBJ1-5, is SAVISQKPSRDICQRGTSLTIQCQVDSQVTMMFWYRQQPGQSLTLIATANQGSEATYESGFVIDKFPISRPNLTFSTLTVSNMSPEDSSIYLCSVVEGPNQPQHFGDGTRLSIL.

This clone has only one observation. The chain combines TRBV5-1 with TRBJ2-2, with D possibly being TRBD1 (6 bases). Germline-derived CDR1 and CDR2 are SGHRS and YFSETQ. CDR3 length: 15 residues. The germline V and J ends were trimmed by 1 base and 5 bases, with 12 bases remaining between them. DNA for the CDR3: TGCGCCAGCAGCTTGCTCAGGGGTGAAACCGGGGAGCTGTTTTTT. The encoded protein is CASSLLRGETGELFF. Looking up the rest from reference TRBV5-1 and TRBJ2-2 gives the full variable domain: KAGVTQTPRYLIKTRGQQVTLSCSPISGHRSVSWYQQTPGQGLQFLFEYFSETQRNKGNFPGRFSGRQFSNSRSEMNVSTLELGDSALYLCASSLLRGETGELFFGEGSRLTVL.

V gene TRBV4-3 combines with J gene TRBJ1-2; TRBD1 is a possible D gene (6 bases). This CDR3 spans 14 amino acids. CDR1 is LGHNA, CDR2 YSLEER, per germline. V lost 2 bases and J 2 bases, leaving 9 bases between the germline ends. CDR3 sequence (DNA): TGCGCCAGCAGCCAAAACACAGGGAACTATGGCTACACCTTC. It yields the protein CASSQNTGNYGYTF.

This clone was detected a few times. This chain joins TRBV7-2 and TRBJ2-7; D possibly corresponds to TRBD2 (6 bases). The CDR3 runs to 14 residues. V was clipped by 2 bases and J by 2 bases, with 10 bases between them. Per the germline V gene, CDR1 is SGHTA and CDR2 is FQGNSA. The CDR3, as DNA: TGTGCCAGCAGCTTATACGGGGGAGCCTACGAGCAGTACTTC. It specifies CASSLYGGAYEQYF.

The rearrangement links TRBV7-3 to TRBJ1-4; D is ambiguous. CDR3 length: 15 amino acids. In germline, CDR1 is SGHTA, CDR2 FQGTGA. V was trimmed by 1 base and J by 4 bases, leaving 10 bases between them. The CDR3 is CASSLNGQLNEKLFF. Written as DNA, the CDR3 is TGTGCCAGCAGCTTAAACGGCCAGCTTAATGAAAAACTGTTTTTT.

The V gene is TRBV4-3, the J gene TRBJ1-2; a possible D gene is TRBD1 (6 bases). Trimming cost V 0 bases and J 4 bases, with 12 bases left between them. CDR3 size: 15 residues. Germline V gene lookup returns CDR1 LGHNA and CDR2 YSLEER. In DNA, the CDR3 is TGCGCCAGCAGCCAAGATCCAGGGGCCCCCTATGGCTACACCTTC. It codes for CASSQDPGAPYGYTF.

This chain connects TRBV28 to TRBJ1-2; no firm D call. Between the trimmed V and J ends, which lost 7 bases and 4 bases, there was a span of 13 bases. The V gene's germline CDR1 is MDHEN and CDR2 SYDVKM. The CDR3 has 13 amino acids. The CDR3 DNA is TGTGCCAGCAAACTAGATGTGGCCTATGGCTACACCTTC. It yields the protein CASKLDVAYGYTF.

V is TRBV7-2 and J is TRBJ1-1; D remains ambiguous. Germline V gene lookup returns CDR1 SGHTA and CDR2 FQGNSA. The CDR3 loop spans 12 amino acids. Deletions cut 3 bases from V and 6 bases from J, with 8 bases between. CDR3 DNA sequence: TGTGCCAGCAGCTTTGGGTTGGCTGAAGCTTTCTTT. It codes for CASSFGLAEAFF.

The sample holds a few counts of this clone. The chain couples TRBV6-1 to TRBJ1-2, with D unresolved. Trimming took 5 bases from V and 8 from J, leaving 18 bases between them. Germline values: CDR1 MNHNS, CDR2 SASEGT. CDR3 length: 14 residues. Here the CDR3 DNA reads TGTGCCAGCAGTCGGAAAGGGCTCCTCCGCGGCTACACCTTC. It codes for CASSRKGLLRGYTF.

The rearrangement links TRBV5-1 to TRBJ1-2, with D unresolved. The CDR3 loop spans 11 amino acids. Per the germline V gene, CDR1 is SGHRS and CDR2 is YFSETQ. The ends were cut back, 4 bases at V and 6 bases at J, with 7 bases in the middle. The CDR3 protein is CASSEGDGYTF. The CDR3 bases are TGCGCCAGCAGCGAAGGTGATGGCTACACCTTC.

This sequence joins TRBV30 and TRBJ1-2; the match to TRBD1 covers 8 bases. Germline-derived CDR1 and CDR2 are GTSNPN and SVGIG (reference sequence). Trimming cost V 5 bases and J 4 bases; bases outside gene matches: 9. This CDR3 is built from 14 residues. The CDR3 region is CAWSGRGQGYGYTF. As DNA, the CDR3 is TGTGCCTGGTCGGGCAGGGGGCAAGGCTATGGCTACACCTTC.

This sequence joins TRBV30 and TRBJ2-1; TRBD1 matches at 11 bases. V dropped 4 bases and J dropped 6; count of bases not matched to a gene: 5. The CDR3 extends over 14 amino acids. Germline V lookup: CDR1 GTSNPN, CDR2 SVGIG (reference sequence). The CDR3: CAWMLGTGGNEQFF. CDR3 sequence (DNA): TGTGCCTGGATGTTGGGGACAGGGGGCAATGAGCAGTTCTTC.

The chain couples TRBV25-1 to TRBJ2-3; perhaps TRBD2 as D (6 bases). V shed 4 bases and J shed 2 bases, with 16 bases lying between them. CDR3 length: 16 amino acids. CDR1 is MGHDK and CDR2 is SYGVNS in the germline V gene. The CDR3 DNA follows: TGTGCCAGCAGTGGCCGTCCCGGGGGAGTCACAGATACGCAGTATTTT. It codes for CASSGRPGGVTDTQYF.

This clone has a handful of counts. The gene calls are TRBV5-1 and TRBJ1-2, with D unclear. Germline CDR1 and CDR2: SGHRS and YFSETQ. This CDR3 has 13 amino acids. Trimming took off 2 bases at V and 2 bases at J, with 7 bases between the two ends. The DNA for the CDR3 is TGCGCCAGCAGCTTCGGGGAAAACTATGGCTACACCTTC. Translating gives CASSFGENYGYTF.

The chain's CDR3 is CASSDQGRGYEQYF. The CDR3 bases are TGTGCCAGCAGTGACCAGGGGAGAGGCTACGAGCAGTACTTC. V usage is TRBV2 and J usage is TRBJ2-7; D possibly corresponds to TRBD1 (6 bases). The CDR3 loop spans 14 amino acids. CDR1 is SNHLY and CDR2 is FYNNEI in the germline V gene. The germline V and J ends were trimmed by 3 bases and 3 bases, with 12 bases remaining between them.

This clone was detected only a few times. V gene TRBV4-3 combines with J gene TRBJ1-5; no firm D call. V was pared by 3 bases and J by 0 bases, with 3 bases between. CDR3 length equals 13 residues. Germline lookup yields CDR1 LGHNA and CDR2 YSLEER. The CDR3 loop is CASSHNSNQPQHF. CDR3 DNA sequence: TGCGCCAGCAGCCACAATAGCAATCAGCCCCAGCATTTT.

This chain links TRBV6-1 with TRBJ1-2; 8 positions match TRBD1. This CDR3 has 12 amino acids. After removal of 5 bases from V and 11 bases from J, the junction contained 7 bases not matched to a gene. The germline V gene encodes CDR1 MNHNS and CDR2 SASEGT. CDR3 sequence (DNA): TGTGCCAGCAGTCCTGGACAGGGAAGATACACCTTC. This codes for CASSPGQGRYTF.